This is a list of T cell receptor beta chains from one sample in a study of cytomegalovirus exposure and HLA in healthy donors. The data were produced by immunoSEQ multiplex PCR, yet TCRdb's version contains in-frame clones alone and is incomplete. The sample has 130,000 to 150,000 clones, less than 90% seen once. The sample taken for sequencing was PBMCs. The receptors stem from a man aged 18 to 30 in good health and CMV-seronegative. The CDR3 runs from the conserved cysteine through the conserved F or W. Fields, in order: V gene, J gene, clone size, D gene, CDR3 DNA, CDR3 protein. A D gene is named only where the DNA matches it firmly. Rows give clone size only sometimes, using once, few, many, or a class for an expanded clone.

v_gene: TRBV2
j_gene: TRBJ1-5
abundance: -
d_gene: -
CDR3nt: TGTGCCAGTACCGAGGAGGCATCTAGCAATCAGCCCCAGCATTTT
CDR3aa: CASTEEASSNQPQHF

v_gene: TRBV9
j_gene: TRBJ1-2
abundance: -
d_gene: -
CDR3nt: TGTGCCAGCAGCTTTGAGCAGGGCTATGGCTACACCTTC
CDR3aa: CASSFEQGYGYTF

v_gene: TRBV27
j_gene: TRBJ2-1
abundance: -
d_gene: TRBD2
CDR3nt: TGTGCCAGCAGTTTAAGTAGCGGGAGGTGGGGGAATGAGCAGTTCTTC
CDR3aa: CASSLSSGRWGNEQFF

v_gene: TRBV13
j_gene: TRBJ2-3
abundance: -
d_gene: -
CDR3nt: TGTGCCAGCAGCTTAAACTATCCCCGCACCACAGATACGCAGTATTTT
CDR3aa: CASSLNYPRTTDTQYF

v_gene: TRBV30
j_gene: TRBJ1-5
abundance: many
d_gene: -
CDR3nt: TGTGCCTGGAGCGAGGTAGGCCCATGGCCCCAGCATTTT
CDR3aa: CAWSEVGPWPQHF

v_gene: TRBV5-4
j_gene: TRBJ2-1
abundance: -
d_gene: TRBD2
CDR3nt: TGTGCCAGCAGCCCTGAGCGGGGAGATGAGCAGTTCTTC
CDR3aa: CASSPERGDEQFF

v_gene: TRBV27
j_gene: TRBJ2-1
abundance: once
d_gene: TRBD2
CDR3nt: TGTGCCAGCAGTTCTGGGACTAGCGGGTTGGATGAGCAGTTCTTC
CDR3aa: CASSSGTSGLDEQFF

v_gene: TRBV12-5
j_gene: TRBJ2-2
abundance: -
d_gene: TRBD1
CDR3nt: TGTGCTAGTGGTTTGCCACAGGGGGCGCGAACCGGGGAGCTGTTTTTT
CDR3aa: CASGLPQGARTGELFF

v_gene: TRBV5-4
j_gene: TRBJ2-6
abundance: once
d_gene: -
CDR3nt: TGTGCCAGCAGCTGGGCGGGCTCTGGGGCCAACGTCCTGACTTTC
CDR3aa: CASSWAGSGANVLTF

v_gene: TRBV5-6
j_gene: TRBJ1-2
abundance: -
d_gene: TRBD1
CDR3nt: TGTGCCAGCAGCCAGGGGGGAGCGGGCTATGGCTACACCTTC
CDR3aa: CASSQGGAGYGYTF

v_gene: TRBV10-1
j_gene: TRBJ2-1
abundance: -
d_gene: TRBD2
CDR3nt: TGCGCCAGCAGTGAGTTTTCGGGGGGCTACAATGAGCAGTTCTTC
CDR3aa: CASSEFSGGYNEQFF

v_gene: TRBV11-2
j_gene: TRBJ1-2
abundance: -
d_gene: -
CDR3nt: TGTGCCAGCAGCCGAGACAGAAACTATGGCTACACCTTC
CDR3aa: CASSRDRNYGYTF

v_gene: TRBV19
j_gene: TRBJ1-2
abundance: -
d_gene: -
CDR3nt: TGTGCCAGTAGTATGGGCGGGGGTAGCAACTATGGCTACACCTTC
CDR3aa: CASSMGGGSNYGYTF

v_gene: TRBV6-1
j_gene: TRBJ1-3
abundance: -
d_gene: TRBD1
CDR3nt: TGTGCCAGCTCCGCACAGGGGTCTGGAAACACCATATATTTT
CDR3aa: CASSAQGSGNTIYF

v_gene: TRBV29-1
j_gene: TRBJ2-3
abundance: once
d_gene: TRBD2
CDR3nt: TGCAGCGTTGCATGGACTAGCGGGGGGCCGGGGGATACGCAGTATTTT
CDR3aa: CSVAWTSGGPGDTQYF

v_gene: TRBV2
j_gene: TRBJ2-3
abundance: -
d_gene: TRBD2
CDR3nt: TGTGCCAGCAGTGAGACGACTAGCGGGGGACGCACAGATACGCAGTATTTT
CDR3aa: CASSETTSGGRTDTQYF

v_gene: TRBV19
j_gene: TRBJ2-5
abundance: few
d_gene: TRBD1
CDR3nt: TGTGCCAGTAGTTCGACAGGGGGCCAAGAGACCCAGTACTTC
CDR3aa: CASSSTGGQETQYF

v_gene: TRBV6-5
j_gene: TRBJ1-1
abundance: -
d_gene: -
CDR3nt: TGTGCCAGCAGCCCAACAGGGATTCCGTGGACTGAAGCTTTCTTT
CDR3aa: CASSPTGIPWTEAFF